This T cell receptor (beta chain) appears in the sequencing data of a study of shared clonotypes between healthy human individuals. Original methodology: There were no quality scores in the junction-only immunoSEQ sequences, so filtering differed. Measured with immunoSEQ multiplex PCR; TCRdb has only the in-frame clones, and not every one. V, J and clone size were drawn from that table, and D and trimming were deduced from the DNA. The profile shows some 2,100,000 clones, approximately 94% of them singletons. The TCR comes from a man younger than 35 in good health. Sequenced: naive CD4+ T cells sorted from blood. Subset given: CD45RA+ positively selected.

The CDR3 DNA sequence: TGCAGCGTCGTACAGGGGGTAGAGCAGTACTTC. This codes for CSVVQGVEQYF. The genes are TRBV29-1 and TRBJ2-7, with TRBD1 identical over 8 bases. CDR1 is SQVTM and CDR2 is ANQGSEA in the germline V gene. The CDR3 sequence is 11 residues long. Unmatched junction bases numbered 5, after V lost 6 bases and J lost 7 bases.